The T cell receptor beta chain described here comes from a study of OX40 agonist ivuxolimab in advanced cancers. Background on the study: As their treatment, patients were administered ivuxolimab, an agonistic anti-OX40 (CD134) antibody.

Autoimmune disease history or systemic immunosuppression led to patients being barred. Generated by immunoSEQ multiplex PCR, the TCRdb table keeps only in-frame clones and is missing some. The sample contains roughly 48,000 clones, approximately 80% of which appear only once. With 1 base removed from V and 0 bases from J, the gap between germline ends came to 16 bases. This CDR3 has 17 residues. CDR1 and CDR2 from the germline V gene are GTSNPN and SVGIG (reference sequence). This chain links TRBV30 with TRBJ1-3; D perhaps matches TRBD1 (5 bases). The specimen was CD4+ or CD8+ T cells sorted from blood, collected in a trial of the OX40 agonist ivuxolimab. This TCR was sampled from an adult with an advanced solid tumor such as melanoma, head and neck, liver or kidney cancer. CDR3 region: CAWSDWGSKSSGNTIYF. The CDR3 bases are TGTGCCTGGAGTGATTGGGGGTCAAAGAGCTCTGGAAACACCATATATTTT.